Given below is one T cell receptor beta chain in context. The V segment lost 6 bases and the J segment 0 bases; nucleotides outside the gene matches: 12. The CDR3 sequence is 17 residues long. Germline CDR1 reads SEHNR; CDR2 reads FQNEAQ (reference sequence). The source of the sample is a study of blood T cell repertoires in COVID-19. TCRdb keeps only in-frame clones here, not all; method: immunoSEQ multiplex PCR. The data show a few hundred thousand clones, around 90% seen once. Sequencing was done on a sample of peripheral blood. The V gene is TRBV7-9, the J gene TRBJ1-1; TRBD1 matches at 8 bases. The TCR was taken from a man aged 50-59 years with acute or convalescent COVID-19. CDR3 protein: CASSWTGSTPMNTEAFF. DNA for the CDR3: TGTGCCAGCAGTTGGACAGGGTCAACCCCTATGAACACTGAAGCTTTCTTT.